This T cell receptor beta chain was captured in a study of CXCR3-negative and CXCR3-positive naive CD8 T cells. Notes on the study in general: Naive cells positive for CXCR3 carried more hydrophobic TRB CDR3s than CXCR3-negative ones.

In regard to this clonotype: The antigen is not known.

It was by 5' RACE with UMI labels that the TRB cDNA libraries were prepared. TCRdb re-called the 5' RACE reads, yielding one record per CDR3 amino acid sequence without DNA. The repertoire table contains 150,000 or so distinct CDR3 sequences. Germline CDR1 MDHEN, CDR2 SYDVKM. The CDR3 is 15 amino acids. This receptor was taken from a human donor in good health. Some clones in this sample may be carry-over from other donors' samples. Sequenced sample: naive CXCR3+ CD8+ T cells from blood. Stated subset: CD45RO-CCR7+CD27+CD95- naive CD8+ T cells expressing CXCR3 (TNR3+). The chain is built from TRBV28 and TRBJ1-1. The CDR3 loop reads CASSLNTPLNTEAFF.